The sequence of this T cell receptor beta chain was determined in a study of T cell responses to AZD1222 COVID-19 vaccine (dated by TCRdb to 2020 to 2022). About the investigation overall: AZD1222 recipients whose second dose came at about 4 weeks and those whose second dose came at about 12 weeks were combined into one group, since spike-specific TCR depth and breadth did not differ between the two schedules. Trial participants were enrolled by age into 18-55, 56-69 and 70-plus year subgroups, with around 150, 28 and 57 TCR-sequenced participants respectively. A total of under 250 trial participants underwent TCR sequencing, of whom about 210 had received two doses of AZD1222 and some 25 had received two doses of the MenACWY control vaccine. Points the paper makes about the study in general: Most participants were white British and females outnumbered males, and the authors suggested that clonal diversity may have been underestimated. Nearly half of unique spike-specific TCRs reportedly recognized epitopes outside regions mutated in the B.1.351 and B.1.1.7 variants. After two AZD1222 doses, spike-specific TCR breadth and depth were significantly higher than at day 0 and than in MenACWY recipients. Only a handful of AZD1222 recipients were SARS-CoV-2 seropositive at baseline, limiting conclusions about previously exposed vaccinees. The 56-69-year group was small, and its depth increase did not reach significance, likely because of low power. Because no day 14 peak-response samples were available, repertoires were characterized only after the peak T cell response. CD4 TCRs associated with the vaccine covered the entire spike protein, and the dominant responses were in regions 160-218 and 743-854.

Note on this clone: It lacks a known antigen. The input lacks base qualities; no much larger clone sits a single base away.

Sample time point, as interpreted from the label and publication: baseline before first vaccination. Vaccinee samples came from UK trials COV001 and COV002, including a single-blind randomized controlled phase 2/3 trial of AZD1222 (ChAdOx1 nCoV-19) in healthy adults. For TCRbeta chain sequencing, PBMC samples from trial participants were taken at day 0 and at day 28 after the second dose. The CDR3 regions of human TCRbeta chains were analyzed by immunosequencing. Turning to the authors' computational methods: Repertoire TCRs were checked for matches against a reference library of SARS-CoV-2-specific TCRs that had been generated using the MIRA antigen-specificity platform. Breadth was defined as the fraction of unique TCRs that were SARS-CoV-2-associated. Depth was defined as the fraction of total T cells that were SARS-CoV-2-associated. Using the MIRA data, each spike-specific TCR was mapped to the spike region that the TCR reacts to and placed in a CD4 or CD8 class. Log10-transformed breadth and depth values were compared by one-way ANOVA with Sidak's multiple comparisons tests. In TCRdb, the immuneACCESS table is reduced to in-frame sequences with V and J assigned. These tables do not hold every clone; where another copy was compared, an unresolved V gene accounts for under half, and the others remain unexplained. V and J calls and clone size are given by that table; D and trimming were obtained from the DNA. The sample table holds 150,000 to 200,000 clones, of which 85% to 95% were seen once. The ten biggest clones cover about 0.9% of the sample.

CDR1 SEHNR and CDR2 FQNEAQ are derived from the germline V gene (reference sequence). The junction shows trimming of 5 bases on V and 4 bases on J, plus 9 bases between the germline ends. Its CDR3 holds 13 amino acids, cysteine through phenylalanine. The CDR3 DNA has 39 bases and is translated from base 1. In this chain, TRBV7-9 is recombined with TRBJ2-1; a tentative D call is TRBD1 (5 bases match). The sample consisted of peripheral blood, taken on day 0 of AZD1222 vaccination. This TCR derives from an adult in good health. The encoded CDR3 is CASSLDSYNEQFF. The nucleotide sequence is TGTGCCAGCAGCCTAGACAGTTACAATGAGCAGTTCTTC.